Listed here is a single T cell receptor (beta chain). This clone has just one count. The target of this receptor is not known. Nothing much larger sits one base from this clone, and base qualities are not available. The immunoSEQ assay at survey resolution was used to sequence TCRbeta rearrangements from genomic DNA. Per the authors' processing: A lowest detectable productive clonotype frequency of 2.59 x 10-5 was observed in the TCR sequencing data. Analyses included only productive TCRbeta rearrangements, meaning complete and in-frame sequences. The clonality of each sample was calculated as Simpson clonality in the immunoSEQ Analyzer version 3.0. Based on frequency, clones were grouped as very rare, small, medium, large (1-20%) or hyperexpanded (>20%). Generation probabilities were estimated with OLGA 1.2.3, V-gene circos plots were made with VDJtools, specificities were searched in VDJdb, and CDR3 motifs were identified with GLIPH. TCRdb took this table from immuneACCESS and kept in-frame rearrangements with V and J called. Such tables lack part of the clones; where checked against another copy, unresolved V genes explain under half of the gap, and the rest is unexplained. V, J and clone size reflect that table, while D and trimming were determined from the DNA. The sample yields about 30,000 clones; less than 80% were counted once. The ten largest make up over 2% of the sample.

The record originates from a study of STAT5B mutations in CD4+ large granular lymphocyte leukemia (dated by TCRdb to the early 2020s). About the study as a whole: Among healthy controls, the CDR3 'QG' motif was associated with a particular HLA allele. Flow cytometry performed on FACSCanto II or FACSVerse showed that the purified fractions had more than 95% purity among lymphocytes. The TCRbeta repertoires of CD4+ T-cell large granular lymphocyte leukemia patients were compared with the TCRbeta repertoires of healthy blood donors.

Findings and caveats that apply to the study as a whole: Data were not HLA-matched; higher clonality in CD4+ versus CD8+ T-LGLL could reflect the relatively small sample size. Enrichment of TRBV06-family usage was observed among the top patient clones (8/27) relative to healthy controls (2/35). Compared with healthy CD4+ repertoires, CD4-sorted patient repertoires appeared more clonal, and this difference remained even after the putative leukemic clones were removed. The main leukemic clonotypes were found to be private to each patient, although 25% to 30% of the main leukemic clonotypes were detected at low frequency in the non-leukemic repertoires of other patients.

V and J are truncated by 5 bases and 2 bases respectively, leaving an intervening sequence of 10 bases. From the cysteine up to the phenylalanine, the CDR3 has a length of 14 residues. Only CDR3 DNA remains: 42 bases, in frame from the first base. Per the germline V gene, SGHAT is the CDR1 and FQNNGV is the CDR2. The healthy controls were around 35 blood donors, and the buffy coats of these donors were supplied by the Finnish Red Cross blood service. All TCR-sequenced material derived from peripheral blood: patient blood samples and healthy donor buffy coats. Ficoll-Hypaque gradient centrifugation was used to isolate peripheral blood mononuclear cells. For the healthy controls, CD4+ cells were obtained from buffy coats by magnetic purification. Genomic DNA was extracted using the Gentra Puregene Cell and Tissue kit, and a Qubit 2.0 fluorometer was used to quantify it.

This receptor chain uses TRBV11-2 and TRBJ2-1, with the D gene not clear enough to name. This TCR was recovered from a human donor in good health. The sample consisted of CD4+ T cells from blood buffy coats. The nucleotides read TGTGCCAGCAGCGTCACATCTACCTACAATGAGCAGTTCTTC. Translated, it reads CASSVTSTYNEQFF.